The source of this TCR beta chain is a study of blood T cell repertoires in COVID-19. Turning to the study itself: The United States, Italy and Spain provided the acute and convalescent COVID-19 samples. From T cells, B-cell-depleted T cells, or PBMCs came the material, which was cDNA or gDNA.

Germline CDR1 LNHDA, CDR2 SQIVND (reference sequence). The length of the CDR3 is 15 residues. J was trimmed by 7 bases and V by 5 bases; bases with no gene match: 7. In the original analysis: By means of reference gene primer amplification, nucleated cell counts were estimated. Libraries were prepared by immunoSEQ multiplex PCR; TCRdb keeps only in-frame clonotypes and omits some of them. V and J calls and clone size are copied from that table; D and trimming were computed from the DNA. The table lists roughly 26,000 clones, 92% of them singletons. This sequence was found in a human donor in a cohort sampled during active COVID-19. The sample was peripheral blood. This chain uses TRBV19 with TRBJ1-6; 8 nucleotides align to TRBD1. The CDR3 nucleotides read TGTGCCAGTAGTGGACAGGGAAAAGGCAATTCACCCCTCCACTTT. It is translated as CASSGQGKGNSPLHF.